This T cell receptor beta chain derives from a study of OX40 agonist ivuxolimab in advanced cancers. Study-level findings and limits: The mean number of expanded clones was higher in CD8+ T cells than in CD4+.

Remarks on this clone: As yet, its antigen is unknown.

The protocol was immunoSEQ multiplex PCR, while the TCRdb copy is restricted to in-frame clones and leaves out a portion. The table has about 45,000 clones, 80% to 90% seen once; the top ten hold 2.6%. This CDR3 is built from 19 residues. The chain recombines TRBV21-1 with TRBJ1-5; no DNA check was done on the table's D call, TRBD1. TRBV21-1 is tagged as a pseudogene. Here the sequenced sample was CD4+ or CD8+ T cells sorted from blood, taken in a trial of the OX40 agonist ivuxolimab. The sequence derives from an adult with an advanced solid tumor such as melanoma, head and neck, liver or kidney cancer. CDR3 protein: CASSLRPGDISMASQPQHF. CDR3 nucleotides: TGTGCCAGCAGCCTCCGCCCAGGGGACATTTCGATGGCGAGTCAGCCCCAGCATTTT.